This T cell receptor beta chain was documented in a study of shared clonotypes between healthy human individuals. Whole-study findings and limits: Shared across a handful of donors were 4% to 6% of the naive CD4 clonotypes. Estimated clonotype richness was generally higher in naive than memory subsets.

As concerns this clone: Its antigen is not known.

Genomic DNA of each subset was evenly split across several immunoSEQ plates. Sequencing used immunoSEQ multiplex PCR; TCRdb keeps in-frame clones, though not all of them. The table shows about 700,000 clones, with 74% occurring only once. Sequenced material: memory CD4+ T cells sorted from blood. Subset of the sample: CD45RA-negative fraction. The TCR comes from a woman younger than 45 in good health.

This chain's CDR3 is CASSLSQGVGTDTQYF. The CDR3 coding sequence is TGTGCCAGTAGTCTCTCACAGGGGGTCGGCACAGATACGCAGTATTTT. The V call is TRBV19, the J call TRBJ2-3; 8 positions agree with TRBD1. Trimming took 5 bases from V and 1 from J; bases not matched to a gene: 8. This CDR3 spans 16 amino acids. CDR1 and CDR2 from the germline V gene are LNHDA and SQIVND (reference sequence). Drawing the rest from reference TRBV19 and TRBJ2-3, the complete variable domain is DGGITQSPKYLFRKEGQNVTLSCEQNLNHDAMYWYRQDPGQGLRLIYYSQIVNDFQKGDIAEGYSVSREKKESFPLTVTSAQKNPTAFYLCASSLSQGVGTDTQYFGPGTRLTVL.